This T cell receptor (beta chain) was identified during a study of cytomegalovirus exposure and HLA in healthy donors. Findings and caveats of the study: Most TCR sequences were seen very rarely across donors, but some public TCRs occurred in many. Follow-up analysis later connected one missense variant in DCLRE1C with trimming of TCR beta V- and J-genes. The likely explanation for a cluster of highly shared sequence variants was sequencing artifact.

This clone was seen more than once but under ten times. The antigen is not known. The CDR3 consists of 11 residues. Germline V gene data show CDR1 as MNHEY and CDR2 as SVGAGI. With 9 bases removed from V and 14 bases from J, the gap between germline ends came to 19 bases. Researchers ran the PCR with 60 Vbeta and 13 Jbeta primers. Repertoires were generated with immunoSEQ multiplex PCR, while TCRdb's copy carries only in-frame clones and drops some. The sample lists approximately 90,000 clones; over 60% were seen once. The origin of this receptor is a man aged 35 to 55 in good health and CMV-seronegative. The specimen was PBMCs. The rearrangement links TRBV6-5 to TRBJ2-5; D gene unclear. As DNA, the CDR3 is TGTGCCAGGAGTGAAGGCGGCCGCCAATACTTC. It translates to CARSEGGRQYF.